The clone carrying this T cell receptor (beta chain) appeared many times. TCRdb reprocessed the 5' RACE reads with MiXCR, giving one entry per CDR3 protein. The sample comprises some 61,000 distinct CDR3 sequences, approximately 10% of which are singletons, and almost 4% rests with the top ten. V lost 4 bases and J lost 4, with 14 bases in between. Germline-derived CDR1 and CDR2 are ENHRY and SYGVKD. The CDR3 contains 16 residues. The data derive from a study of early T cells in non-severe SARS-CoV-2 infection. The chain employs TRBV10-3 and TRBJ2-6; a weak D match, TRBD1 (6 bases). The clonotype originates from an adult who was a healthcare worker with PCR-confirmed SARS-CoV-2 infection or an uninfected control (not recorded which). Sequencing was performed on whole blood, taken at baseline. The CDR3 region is CAISGTGPAGANVLTF. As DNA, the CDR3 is TGTGCCATCAGTGGAACAGGGCCCGCCGGGGCCAACGTCCTGACTTTC.